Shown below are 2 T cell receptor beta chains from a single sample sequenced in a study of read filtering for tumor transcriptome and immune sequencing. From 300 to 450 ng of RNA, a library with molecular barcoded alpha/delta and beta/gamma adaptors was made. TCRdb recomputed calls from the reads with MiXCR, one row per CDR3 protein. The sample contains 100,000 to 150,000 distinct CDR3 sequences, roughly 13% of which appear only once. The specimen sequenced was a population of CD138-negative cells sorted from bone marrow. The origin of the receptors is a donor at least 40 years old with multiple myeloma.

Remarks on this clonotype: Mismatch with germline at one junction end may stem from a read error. Written as DNA, the CDR3 is TGCGCCAGCAGCTTACTACCCGCGGGACAGGGACAGTTTGAGCAGTCCTTC. Translating it yields CASSLLPAGQGQFEQSF. V gene TRBV5-1 combines with J gene TRBJ2-1; TRBD1 matches 9 bases. This CDR3 spans 17 amino acids. From germline, CDR1 is SGHRS and CDR2 YFSETQ.

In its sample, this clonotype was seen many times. CDR3 coding DNA: TGTGCCAGCAGCTTTAGCGTTTTACCCTACAATGAGCAGTTCTTC. Amino acids: CASSFSVLPYNEQFF. The genes are TRBV7-9 and TRBJ2-1; tentatively, D is TRBD2 (5 bases). Germline lookup yields CDR1 SEHNR and CDR2 FQNEAQ (reference sequence). CDR3 length equals 15 residues. The germline V and J ends were trimmed by 3 bases and 2 bases, with 11 bases remaining between them.